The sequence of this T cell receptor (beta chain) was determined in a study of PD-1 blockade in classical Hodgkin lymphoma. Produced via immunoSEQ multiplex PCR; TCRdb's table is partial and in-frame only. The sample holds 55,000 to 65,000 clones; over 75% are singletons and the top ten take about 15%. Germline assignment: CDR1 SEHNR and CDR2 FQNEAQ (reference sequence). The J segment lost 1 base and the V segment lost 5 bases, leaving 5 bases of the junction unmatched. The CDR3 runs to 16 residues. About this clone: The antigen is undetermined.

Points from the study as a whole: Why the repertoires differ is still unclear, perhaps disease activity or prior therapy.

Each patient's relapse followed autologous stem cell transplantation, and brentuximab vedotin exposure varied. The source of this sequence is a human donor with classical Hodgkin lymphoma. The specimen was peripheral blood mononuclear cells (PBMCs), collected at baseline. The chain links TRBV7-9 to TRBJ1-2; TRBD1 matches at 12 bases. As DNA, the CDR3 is TGTGCCAGCAGCCCCAGGGACAGGGGGCTTAACTATGGCTACACCTTC. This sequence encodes CASSPRDRGLNYGYTF.